This TCR beta chain was identified during a study of shared clonotypes between healthy human individuals. TCRdb's copy holds only in-frame clones and misses some; the assay was immunoSEQ multiplex PCR. The sample carries millions of clones, under 95% recorded once. The naive CD8 fraction comprised CD45RO-negative cells positively selected for CCR7 and excluded terminally differentiated effector memory CD45RA+ cells. This clone was seen once. The antigen remains undetermined. Whole-study findings and limits: Shared clonotypes: approximately 4.5% naive CD4, around 3.5% naive CD8, roughly 2.2% memory CD4, 0.35% to 0.5% memory CD8. In having few donors, the study represented limited genetic and exposure-history diversity. Estimated richness was generally greater in naive than memory subsets. Clonotype sharing levels among donors were expected to vary with sequencing depth.

The CDR3 contains 14 residues. Germline V gene data show CDR1 as SNHLY and CDR2 as FYNNEI. V trimming: 6 bases; J trimming: 3 bases; junction bases outside the gene matches: 1. The sequence was collected from a man aged 18 to 30 in good health. Some clones in this sample may be carry-over from other donors' samples. Sequencing was done on a sample of naive CD8+ T cells from PBMCs. The rearrangement joins TRBV2 to TRBJ2-7; 14 nucleotides align to TRBD2. The CDR3 sequence: CASRGLAGVYEQYF. CDR3 nucleotides: TGTGCCAGCAGGGGACTAGCGGGAGTCTACGAGCAGTACTTC.